This T cell receptor beta chain was captured by sequencing in a study of regulatory T cells in long-lasting Graves disease. Study outcomes and limitations: Repertoires from persistent disease leaned toward TRBV28, TRBJ1-2 and TRBJ2-5.

Remarks on this clonotype: Its antigen remains unidentified.

Arm-PCR with iRepertoire HTBI primers amplified the CDR3 regions for these TCR beta libraries. MiXCR, run by TCRdb on the multiplex PCR reads, gives a single entry per CDR3 protein. Of a few hundred thousand distinct CDR3 sequences in the sample, around 17% are singletons; the top ten hold approximately 20%. Time point meaning: newly diagnosed GD, antithyroid drugs for less than 3 months. Extracted PBMC RNA gave rise to the TCR library. The CDR3 is 13 residues long. Germline V gene data show CDR1 as ENHRY and CDR2 as SYGVKD. Trimming stripped 10 bases from V and 5 bases from J, with 17 bases between. The chain combines TRBV10-3 with TRBJ1-1; TRBD1 might be the D (5 bases). The sample in question was peripheral blood mononuclear cells (PBMCs), obtained at new diagnosis, from a patient treated with antithyroid drugs. The TCR originated in a female donor with Graves disease. CDR3 protein: CATNPTGGTEAFF. CDR3 DNA: TGTGCCACCAACCCTACGGGGGGTACTGAAGCTTTCTTT.